This TCR beta chain was captured in a study of response to subunit inactivated influenza vaccine. Study-level findings and limits: New T cells are recruited in small numbers by each seasonal influenza vaccination, according to the authors' suggestion.

The CDR3 covers 15 residues. CDR1 DFQATT and CDR2 SNEGSKA come from the germline V gene (reference sequence). After removal of 2 bases from V and 8 bases from J, the junction contained 10 bases not matched to a gene. TCRdb called the RT-PCR reads again in MiXCR, with one record for every CDR3 protein. The sample shows approximately 480,000 distinct CDR3 sequences, 9.5% to 13% of them seen only once. This clonotype was observed at least ten times. The antigen remains unidentified. V is TRBV20-1 and J is TRBJ2-1; 9 positions agree with TRBD2. The TCR sequence derives from a man over 45 who received an inactivated influenza vaccine. Sequenced material: PBMCs from blood, taken about 6 weeks after vaccination. CDR3 coding DNA: TGCAGTGCTAGATGGGTAGGTAGCGGGAGCGATGAGCAGTTCTTC. Its protein is CSARWVGSGSDEQFF.